This paragraph covers one T cell receptor (beta chain) sequence. The data were taken from a study of blood T cell repertoires in COVID-19. The wider study: Samples of COVID-19 (acute and convalescent) were obtained from the United States, Italy and Spain. T cells, B-cell-depleted T cells, or PBMCs provided the cDNA or gDNA that served as material.

As originally analysed: Estimation of nucleated cell counts relied on the amplification of reference gene primers. Clones were read by immunoSEQ multiplex PCR, and TCRdb kept only the in-frame ones, dropping some. V and J calls and clone size come straight from that table; D and trimming were deduced from the DNA. The data show over 85,000 clones, 75% to 85% seen once. CDR1 and CDR2 from the germline V gene are MNHEY and SVGEGT. This CDR3 comprises 14 residues. The junction had 8 bases not matched to a gene; V was cut back by 5 bases and J by 5 bases. Specimen: peripheral blood. V usage is TRBV6-2 or TRBV6-3 and J usage is TRBJ2-7, with 8 bases matching TRBD1. The TCR comes from an older woman with acute or convalescent COVID-19. This CDR3 is CASSDPGQGHEQYF. DNA of the CDR3: TGTGCCAGCAGTGACCCCGGACAGGGCCACGAGCAGTACTTC.